The 16 T cell receptor beta chains below come from one sample, sequenced in a study of blood T cell repertoires in COVID-19. Here immunoSEQ multiplex PCR was the method, and the copy in TCRdb shows in-frame clones only, minus some. Among approximately 130,000 clones listed, roughly 85% were seen once. The specimen was peripheral blood. All receptors derive from a human donor in a cohort sampled during active COVID-19.

This clone was recorded once. The V gene is TRBV11-1, the J gene TRBJ1-1, with 8 bases that match TRBD1. Trimming removed 4 bases from V and 4 bases from J; junction bases left unmatched: 2. This CDR3 has 13 amino acids. CDR1 SGHAT and CDR2 FQDESV come from the germline V gene (reference sequence). The CDR3 DNA is TGTGCCAGCAGCTCACAGGGGGGCACTGAAGCTTTCTTT. Protein product: CASSSQGGTEAFF.

This clone came up a few times. The chain combines TRBV28 with TRBJ1-1; 8 nucleotides align to TRBD1. CDR3 length: 12 amino acids. J gave up 10 bases and V 4 bases, and 5 bases lay outside the gene matches. Germline V gene data show CDR1 as MDHEN and CDR2 as SYDVKM. The CDR3, as DNA: TGTGCCAGCAGTTCTGGGACAGGTCGAGCTTTCTTT. As protein: CASSSGTGRAFF.

This clone is deemed medium-sized. V and J are TRBV6-2 or TRBV6-3 and TRBJ1-2; TRBD1 is a possible D gene (5 bases). CDR3 size: 14 residues. The V gene's germline CDR1 is MNHEY and CDR2 SVGEGT. Trimming left V 2 bases short and J 4 bases short, with 11 bases between. Written as DNA, the CDR3 is TGTGCCAGCAGTTACCCAGGGATTGGCTATGGCTACACCTTC. Translation gives CASSYPGIGYGYTF.

This chain links TRBV4-3 with TRBJ1-4, with D possibly TRBD1 on 5 matching bases. Germline loops: CDR1 LGHNA, CDR2 YSLEER. The CDR3 length is 16 residues. V was shortened by 0 bases and J by 7 bases, with 15 bases between the two germline ends. The DNA for the CDR3 is TGCGCCAGCAGCCAAGATCGAGCAGGGTTGACTGAAAAACTGTTTTTT. Translating it yields CASSQDRAGLTEKLFF.

V and J are TRBV27 and TRBJ2-1, with a weak D call TRBD1 (7 bases). CDR1 and CDR2 (germline): MNHEY, SMNVEV (reference sequence). The CDR3 runs to 11 residues. V was shortened by 8 bases and J by 13 bases, with 15 bases between the two germline ends. CDR3 region: CASGTGDSQFF. CDR3 sequence (DNA): TGTGCCAGCGGTACGGGGGACAGCCAGTTCTTC.

V gene TRBV2 combines with J gene TRBJ1-2, with a weak D call TRBD1 (6 bases). Trimming shortened V by 8 bases and J by 3 bases, and 13 bases separated the two germline ends. The CDR3 runs 13 residues. Germline assignment: CDR1 SNHLY and CDR2 FYNNEI. CDR3 loop: CASGLQGYYGYTF. CDR3 in DNA: TGTGCCAGCGGATTACAGGGTTACTATGGCTACACCTTC.

About this clone itself: The sample holds other DNA sequences that translate to the same CDR3. The chain employs TRBV19 and TRBJ1-1, with unresolved D. The germline CDR1 and CDR2 sequences are LNHDA and SQIVND (reference sequence). V gave up 0 bases and J gave up 1 base, with 6 bases separating them. This CDR3 region has 14 residues. The CDR3 loop is CASSIERGNTEAFF. CDR3 nucleotides: TGTGCCAGTAGTATAGAAAGAGGGAACACTGAAGCTTTCTTT.

This chain links TRBV29-1 with TRBJ2-5, with TRBD2 matching over 7 bases. V gave up 6 bases and J gave up 5 bases; unmatched junction bases: 18. CDR1 and CDR2 (germline): SQVTM, ANQGSEA. The length of the CDR3 is 16 residues. The CDR3 loop reads CSVGILVAGLEETQYF. In DNA, the CDR3 is TGCAGCGTGGGAATTTTGGTAGCGGGCTTAGAGGAGACCCAGTACTTC.

The chain recombines TRBV6-4 with TRBJ1-5; D gene uncertain. V gave up 7 bases and J gave up 0 bases, with 7 bases separating them. This CDR3 comprises 13 residues. CDR1 and CDR2 from the germline V gene are MRHNA and SNTAGT. CDR3 sequence: CASNRASNQPQHF. DNA of the CDR3: TGTGCCAGCAACCGCGCTAGCAATCAGCCCCAGCATTTT.

This chain links TRBV7-3 with TRBJ2-3; no reliable D call. The CDR3 length is 13 residues. V was cut by 5 bases and J by 5 bases, with 11 bases left in between. The germline gives CDR1 SGHTA, CDR2 FQGTGA. The CDR3 sequence: CASSPGMGDTQYF. CDR3 DNA: TGTGCCAGCAGCCCAGGCATGGGAGATACGCAGTATTTT.

This sequence joins TRBV7-2 and TRBJ2-7, with D possibly being TRBD2 (7 bases). The CDR3 consists of 13 residues. V was shortened by 4 bases and J by 3 bases, with 10 bases between the two germline ends. Per germline, CDR1 SGHTA and CDR2 FQGNSA. CDR3 coding DNA: TGTGCCAGCAGCTCTAGGGGGGGCTACGAGCAGTACTTC. Amino acid sequence: CASSSRGGYEQYF.

This sequence joins TRBV2 and TRBJ2-3; 7 bases map to TRBD2. The CDR3 spans 14 residues. V trimming: 4 bases; J trimming: 5 bases; junction bases outside the gene matches: 6. Per the germline V gene, CDR1 is SNHLY and CDR2 is FYNNEI. The CDR3 sequence: CASSGGLGLDTQYF. The CDR3 DNA reads as TGTGCCAGCAGTGGAGGACTAGGGTTAGATACGCAGTATTTT.

The chain carries TRBV28 and TRBJ2-7; TRBD2 matches 12 bases. Germline CDR1 reads MDHEN; CDR2 reads SYDVKM. The ends lost 4 bases at V and 6 bases at J; junction bases unmatched: 7. This CDR3 contains 15 residues. The CDR3 bases are TGTGCCAGCAGTTCAGCTAGCGGGAGGGCCGGCGAGCAGTACTTC. Translated, it gives CASSSASGRAGEQYF.

The CDR3 DNA sequence: TGCAGTGCTCCTACTAGCGGGAGAACGTTCTTC. It specifies CSAPTSGRTFF. The chain carries TRBV20-1 and TRBJ2-1; the match to TRBD2 covers 11 bases. The germline gives CDR1 DFQATT, CDR2 SNEGSKA (reference sequence). The CDR3 has 11 amino acids. J lost 15 bases, V lost 5 bases, and 6 bases had no gene match.

A single count supports this clone. This chain links TRBV10-3 with TRBJ2-7; TRBD1 agrees at 7 bases. The J segment lost 2 bases and the V segment lost 10 bases, leaving 5 bases of the junction unmatched. The CDR3 covers 12 residues. Germline V gives CDR1 ENHRY, CDR2 SYGVKD. CDR3 sequence reads: CATWDRTYEQYF. The DNA for the CDR3 is TGTGCCACCTGGGACAGAACCTACGAGCAGTACTTC.

The genes are TRBV6-5 and TRBJ2-1; 9 bases line up with TRBD2. The CDR3 spans 15 residues. V dropped 7 bases and J dropped 7; count of bases not matched to a gene: 11. Germline loops: CDR1 MNHEY, CDR2 SVGAGI. This CDR3 reads CASIPSSGARNEQFF. Here the CDR3 DNA reads TGTGCCAGCATCCCATCTAGCGGGGCGAGGAATGAGCAGTTCTTC.